These 26 T cell receptor beta chains came from one sample sequenced in a study of blood T cell repertoires in COVID-19. The data were produced by immunoSEQ multiplex PCR, yet TCRdb's version contains in-frame clones alone and is incomplete. The table shows over 150,000 clones, with about 88% occurring only once. Specimen: peripheral blood. These receptors all stem from a man between 18 and 29 years old who had recovered from COVID-19.

The chain uses TRBV27 and TRBJ2-7, with D possibly being TRBD2 (5 bases). Germline values: CDR1 MNHEY, CDR2 SMNVEV (reference sequence). The CDR3 is 14 amino acids. The V gene lost 4 bases and the J gene lost 6 bases, with 16 bases spanning the gap. The CDR3 is CASSSLSGWIEQYF. CDR3 in DNA: TGTGCCAGCAGTTCTCTATCGGGATGGATCGAGCAGTACTTC.

The chain is built from TRBV4-2 and TRBJ2-7, with 8 positions matching TRBD2. CDR3 length: 16 residues. Trimming took 0 bases from V and 6 from J; bases not matched to a gene: 10. Germline-derived CDR1 and CDR2 are LGHNA and YNFKEQ. Written as DNA, the CDR3 is TGTGCCAGCAGCCAAGATCGATACAGCGGGAGAGGCGAGCAGTACTTC. This codes for CASSQDRYSGRGEQYF.

The chain combines TRBV6-5 with TRBJ1-1; D is perhaps TRBD1 (6 bases). The CDR3 is 14 residues long. Germline V gene lookup returns CDR1 MNHEY and CDR2 SVGAGI. V lost 6 bases and J lost 1, with 12 bases in between. DNA for the CDR3: TGTGCCAGCAGAGACAGGTTTACGAACACTGAAGCTTTCTTT. It codes for CASRDRFTNTEAFF.

The count of this clone is one. This chain joins TRBV7-9 and TRBJ1-2; D may be TRBD1 (6 bases). Germline CDR1 is SEHNR and CDR2 is FQNEAQ (reference sequence). V was trimmed by 1 base and J by 1 base, leaving 13 bases between them. The CDR3 length is 16 residues. The CDR3 DNA sequence: TGTGCCAGCAGCTTAGTCGGGACATTGAATAACTATGGCTACACCTTC. Translation gives CASSLVGTLNNYGYTF.

This clone was counted once. The rearrangement links TRBV10-3 to TRBJ2-7; TRBD1 matches at 8 bases. Germline trimming cut 9 bases from V and 2 bases from J; bases unmatched to any gene: 6. This CDR3 is 13 amino acids long. Germline assignment: CDR1 ENHRY and CDR2 SYGVKD. This CDR3 is CAIQGQGAYEQYF. CDR3 DNA: TGTGCCATACAAGGACAGGGCGCCTACGAGCAGTACTTC.

The CDR3 is CASSPGLAGMVGEQYF. CDR3 DNA sequence: TGTGCCAGCTCACCGGGACTAGCGGGAATGGTTGGAGAGCAGTACTTC. V and J are TRBV18 and TRBJ2-7; 13 bases are shared with TRBD2. The CDR3 runs to 16 residues. The ends lost 3 bases at V and 7 bases at J; junction bases unmatched: 9. CDR1 is KGHSH, CDR2 LQKENI, per germline. Full variable domain (rest looked up from reference TRBV18 and TRBJ2-7): NAGVMQNPRHLVRRRGQEARLRCSPMKGHSHVYWYRQLPEEGLKFMVYLQKENIIDESGMPKERFSAEFPKEGPSILRIQQVVRGDSAAYFCASSPGLAGMVGEQYFGPGTRLTVT.

This chain uses TRBV10-3 with TRBJ2-3, with D possibly being TRBD1 (5 bases). The CDR3 length is 13 residues. V was shortened by 2 bases and J by 4 bases, with 7 bases between the two germline ends. The germline V gene has CDR1 ENHRY and CDR2 SYGVKD. CDR3 region: CAISEAGPDTQYF. The DNA of the CDR3 is TGTGCCATCAGTGAGGCAGGGCCAGATACGCAGTATTTT.

This chain links TRBV9 with TRBJ1-1; possibly TRBD1 for D (5 bases). The ends were cut back, 0 bases at V and 4 bases at J, with 13 bases in the middle. The CDR3 contains 15 residues. Germline loops: CDR1 SGDLS, CDR2 YYNGEE. Here the CDR3 reads CASSVGYSGPTEAFF. In DNA, the CDR3 is TGTGCCAGCAGCGTAGGGTATTCAGGGCCCACTGAAGCTTTCTTT.

This clone showed up just once. The V and J genes are TRBV11-3 and TRBJ2-7; possible D gene TRBD2, 6 bases. Germline V CDR1 and CDR2: SGHNT, YENEEA. The ends were cut back, 0 bases at V and 6 bases at J, with 18 bases in the middle. The CDR3 contains 16 residues. The CDR3 DNA reads as TGTGCCAGCAGCTTAGATTTGGGCGGGATGCGTGGCGAGCAGTACTTC. It translates to CASSLDLGGMRGEQYF.

The V call is TRBV11-1, the J call TRBJ2-1, with 9 nucleotides matching TRBD1. Germline values: CDR1 SGHAT, CDR2 FQDESV (reference sequence). The ends lost 4 bases at V and 14 bases at J; junction bases unmatched: 6. This CDR3 contains 12 residues. CDR3 nucleotide sequence: TGTGCCAGCAGCTCAGACAGGGGGGCAGAGTTCTTC. As protein: CASSSDRGAEFF. The variable domain in full, with the rest retrieved from reference TRBV11-1 and TRBJ2-1, is EAEVAQSPRYKITEKSQAVAFWCDPISGHATLYWYRQILGQGPELLVQFQDESVVDDSQLPKDRFSAERLKGVDSTLKIQPAELGDSAMYLCASSSDRGAEFFGPGTRLTVL.

This chain connects TRBV27 to TRBJ2-7; 11 nucleotides match TRBD2. Trimming took 3 bases from V and 5 from J; bases not matched to a gene: 9. CDR3 length equals 16 residues. Germline V gives CDR1 MNHEY, CDR2 SMNVEV (reference sequence). The CDR3 loop is CASSFSRTSGYNEQYF. The CDR3 DNA reads as TGTGCCAGCAGTTTTTCCCGGACTAGCGGGTACAACGAGCAGTACTTC.

This chain links TRBV7-3 with TRBJ2-5, with 8 bases that match TRBD2. Trimming cost V 3 bases and J 5 bases; bases outside gene matches: 11. The CDR3 totals 16 residues. The germline V gene has CDR1 SGHTA and CDR2 FQGTGA. CDR3 in amino acids: CASSLSGSSGMETQYF. In DNA, the CDR3 is TGTGCCAGCAGCTTGAGCGGGAGCAGTGGAATGGAGACCCAGTACTTC.

This chain links TRBV9 with TRBJ1-6; 7 bases agree with TRBD1. The CDR3 contains 15 residues. The V gene's germline CDR1 is SGDLS and CDR2 YYNGEE. V dropped 3 bases and J dropped 4; count of bases not matched to a gene: 4. The DNA of the CDR3 is TGTGCCAGCAGCGCGCAGGGGGAATATAATTCACCCCTCCACTTT. As protein: CASSAQGEYNSPLHF.

This sequence joins TRBV5-1 and TRBJ1-1; unclear D gene. V lost 3 bases, J lost 4 bases, and 13 bases lay in between. CDR3 size: 14 residues. Germline values: CDR1 SGHRS, CDR2 YFSETQ. The CDR3 reads CASSSSPGGTEAFF. CDR3 DNA sequence: TGCGCCAGCAGCTCGAGCCCAGGTGGCACTGAAGCTTTCTTT.

The chain has TRBV19 and TRBJ2-1; 7 bases are a match to TRBD1. This CDR3 is 15 amino acids long. V trimming: 2 bases; J trimming: 2 bases; junction bases outside the gene matches: 3. Germline V gene sequence: CDR1 LNHDA, CDR2 SQIVND (reference sequence). The CDR3 loop is CASSITQGAYNEQFF. As DNA, the CDR3 is TGTGCCAGTAGTATAACGCAGGGGGCCTACAATGAGCAGTTCTTC.

This clone was counted only a few times. The chain carries TRBV11-3 and TRBJ1-1, with unresolved D. Trimming took off 2 bases at V and 5 bases at J, with 9 bases between the two ends. The CDR3 is 13 amino acids. Germline-derived CDR1 and CDR2 are SGHNT and YENEEA. Here the CDR3 DNA reads TGTGCCAGCAGCTTAAACAGCCAGACTGAAGCTTTCTTT. It specifies CASSLNSQTEAFF.

CDR3 in amino acids: CAISEGGTGITEAFF. CDR3 DNA sequence: TGTGCCATCAGTGAGGGGGGGACAGGGATCACTGAAGCTTTCTTT. The V call is TRBV10-3, the J call TRBJ1-1, with TRBD1 identical over 9 bases. The CDR3 runs to 15 residues. The junction had 5 bases not matched to a gene; V was cut back by 2 bases and J by 4 bases. CDR1 is ENHRY, CDR2 SYGVKD, per germline.

V usage is TRBV9 and J usage is TRBJ2-3; 8 nucleotides align to TRBD2. J was trimmed by 1 base and V by 4 bases; bases with no gene match: 14. In germline, CDR1 is SGDLS, CDR2 YYNGEE. This CDR3 is built from 18 residues. CDR3 sequence (DNA): TGTGCCAGCAGCCGACCACCTTATACTAGCGGCCGCACAGATACGCAGTATTTT. Its translation is CASSRPPYTSGRTDTQYF.

This sequence joins TRBV3-1 (or the pseudogene TRBV3-2) and TRBJ2-7; 9 bases match TRBD1. V lost 10 bases, J lost 3 bases, and 7 bases stayed unmatched. The CDR3 length is 13 residues. The V gene's germline CDR1 is LGHDT and CDR2 YNNKEL (reference sequence). The CDR3 spells CATAGTGSYEQYF. In DNA form, the CDR3 reads TGTGCCACCGCCGGGACAGGGAGCTACGAGCAGTACTTC.

This chain uses TRBV5-8 with TRBJ2-7; possibly TRBD1 for D (5 bases). CDR1 and CDR2 from the germline V gene are SGHTS and YDEGEE. The CDR3 runs 13 residues. The germline V and J ends were trimmed by 1 base and 4 bases, with 9 bases remaining between them. DNA for the CDR3: TGTGCCAGCAGCTTGCCAGGGATTTACGAGCAGTACTTC. It is translated as CASSLPGIYEQYF.

This chain joins TRBV7-9 and TRBJ1-2; no firm D call. Germline V CDR1 and CDR2: SEHNR, FQNEAQ (reference sequence). This CDR3 comprises 14 residues. V was trimmed by 3 bases and J by 0 bases, leaving 8 bases between them. The CDR3 loop reads CASSLEDPNYGYTF. CDR3 nucleotides: TGTGCCAGCAGCTTGGAGGACCCTAACTATGGCTACACCTTC.

The table lists this clone with a count of one. The chain is built from TRBV2 and TRBJ2-7, with 8 bases that match TRBD1. Looked up from germline, CDR1 is SNHLY and CDR2 is FYNNEI. Unmatched junction bases numbered 6, after V lost 6 bases and J lost 5 bases. CDR3 length: 13 amino acids. CDR3 region: CASSVDRVNEQYF. CDR3 nucleotides: TGTGCCAGCAGCGTGGACAGGGTGAACGAGCAGTACTTC.

V and J are TRBV19 and TRBJ1-4; no reliable D call. CDR3 length equals 14 residues. CDR1 and CDR2 (germline): LNHDA, SQIVND (reference sequence). Trimming took off 3 bases at V and 8 bases at J, with 13 bases between the two ends. CDR3 loop: CASSMTQEWEKLFF. CDR3 DNA sequence: TGTGCCAGTAGTATGACGCAGGAATGGGAAAAACTGTTTTTT.

This clone was seen only once. The chain uses TRBV4-3 and TRBJ2-2; D not certain. Germline V lookup: CDR1 LGHNA, CDR2 YSLEER. V was clipped by 0 bases and J by 3 bases, with 5 bases between them. The CDR3 is 14 amino acids. CDR3 nucleotides: TGCGCCAGCAGCCAAGAATCCGACACCGGGGAGCTGTTTTTT. Translated, it gives CASSQESDTGELFF.

This clone was recorded only once. V is TRBV19 and J is TRBJ2-1, with D maybe TRBD2 (6 bases). This CDR3 contains 11 residues. V lost 8 bases, J lost 10 bases, and 12 bases lay in between. CDR1 and CDR2 from the germline V gene are LNHDA and SQIVND (reference sequence). CDR3 nucleotide sequence: TGTGCCAGTGGAGGTGGGGGGGAGCAGTTCTTC. Translating it yields CASGGGGEQFF.

V is TRBV14 and J is TRBJ2-2; weak D call: TRBD1 (5 bases). This CDR3 comprises 14 residues. V lost 4 bases to trimming and J lost 5 bases, with 11 bases between them. Germline V CDR1 and CDR2: SGHDN, FVKESK. This chain's CDR3 is CASSPTARTGELFF. In DNA, the CDR3 is TGTGCCAGCAGCCCGACAGCCCGGACCGGGGAGCTGTTTTTT.